This paragraph covers one T cell receptor (beta chain) sequence. V was cut by 5 bases and J by 3 bases, with 8 bases left in between. Per germline, CDR1 MNHEY and CDR2 SVGAGI. The CDR3 runs 13 residues. The data stem from a study of blood T cell repertoires in COVID-19. Study information: Sites across the United States, Italy and Spain contributed samples from acute and convalescent COVID-19. The analysed material was cDNA or gDNA that came from T cells, B-cell-depleted T cells, or PBMCs.

How the authors handled the data: Amplification from reference gene primers served as the basis for estimated nucleated cell counts. The protocol was immunoSEQ multiplex PCR, while the TCRdb copy is restricted to in-frame clones and leaves out a portion. V and J calls and clone size follow that table, whereas D and trimming were derived from the DNA. Of about 400,000 clones listed, around 86% are singletons. This TCR was sampled from a human donor in a cohort sampled during active COVID-19. J is TRBJ2-1 and V is TRBV6-5, with a tentative D call TRBD2 (5 bases). Sequencing was performed on peripheral blood. The CDR3 loop reads CASSRDYYNEQFF. CDR3 bases: TGTGCCAGCAGTCGAGACTACTACAATGAGCAGTTCTTC.